These T cell receptor beta chains were read from a single sample in a study of T cell responses to AZD1222 COVID-19 vaccine. Libraries were prepared by immunoSEQ multiplex PCR; TCRdb keeps only in-frame clonotypes and omits some of them. The table has about 130,000 clones, 90% seen once; the top ten hold under 2%. The sample consisted of peripheral blood, taken on day 0 of AZD1222 vaccination. Receptors were obtained from an adult in good health. Each CDR3 is given with its conserved first and last residue. A D gene is named only where the DNA matches it firmly.

V gene,D gene,J gene,CDR3 DNA,CDR3 protein
TRBV11-2,TRBD1,TRBJ1-1,TGTGCCAGCACAGGGGGGCAGGGGGACCGGAACACTGAAGCTTTCTTT,CASTGGQGDRNTEAFF
TRBV14,TRBD2,TRBJ2-7,TGTGCCAGCAGCCCCCTGAGTAGCGGGAACTACGAGCAGTACTTC,CASSPLSSGNYEQYF
TRBV27,.,TRBJ2-1,TGTGCCAGCAGTTTCTCAGGGGCAGAGTTCTTC,CASSFSGAEFF
TRBV12-5,.,TRBJ2-7,TGTGCTAGTGGTTTCTTGGGCTACGAGCAGTACTTC,CASGFLGYEQYF
TRBV9,TRBD1,TRBJ2-1,TGTGCCAGCAGCGTAGAGATTGGGACAGCAAGTGAGCAGTTCTTC,CASSVEIGTASEQFF
TRBV27,TRBD1,TRBJ1-2,TGTGCCAGCAGTTTTAGGTTTAGCACCGGGACAGGTGGCAACTATGGCTACACCTTC,CASSFRFSTGTGGNYGYTF
TRBV7-9,.,TRBJ1-2,TGTGCCAGCAGCTTAGCGTATGGCACGGGCTACACCTTC,CASSLAYGTGYTF
TRBV19,.,TRBJ1-5,TGTGCCAGTTTGGCAGGTGGCGTTCAGAGCAATCAGCCCCAGCATTTT,CASLAGGVQSNQPQHF
TRBV5-4,.,TRBJ1-2,TGTGCCAGCAACAACAGGGTAAACTATGGCTACACCTTC,CASNNRVNYGYTF
TRBV28,TRBD1,TRBJ2-3,TGTGCCAGCACTATTTTCGTCCGGGACAGCGCTGCCTCTAGCACAGATACGCAGTATTTT,CASTIFVRDSAASSTDTQYF
TRBV29-1,.,TRBJ1-1,TGCAGCGTGCGCACAGTGAACACTGAAGCTTTCTTT,CSVRTVNTEAFF
TRBV5-1,TRBD1,TRBJ1-2,TGCGCCAGCAGCTTGGTTGGGACAGGGGATGGCTACACCTTC,CASSLVGTGDGYTF
TRBV10-3,.,TRBJ1-2,TGTGCCATCCGGGAGCCGCGGGGAAACTATGGCTACACCTTC,CAIREPRGNYGYTF
TRBV9,TRBD2,TRBJ2-7,TGTGCCAGCAGCCCGTGGATAGCGGGAGACTTGGGGGAGCAGTACTTC,CASSPWIAGDLGEQYF
TRBV6-4,.,TRBJ2-6,TGTGCCAGCAGTGACTCAGGGGGGTCTGGGGCCAACGTCCTGACTTTC,CASSDSGGSGANVLTF
TRBV5-1,TRBD2,TRBJ2-1,TGCGCCAGCAGCTTACCCCTAGCGGGAGGAGGTAATGAGCAGTTCTTC,CASSLPLAGGGNEQFF
TRBV7-2,.,TRBJ1-2,TGTGCCAGCAGCTTAGCGGACTATGGGGGCTACACCTTC,CASSLADYGGYTF
TRBV28,.,TRBJ2-7,TGTGCCAGCAGTCCCCAGGGGGGCTCCTACGAGCAGTACTTC,CASSPQGGSYEQYF
TRBV7-8,TRBD1,TRBJ2-5,TGTGCCAGCAGCTCGCTGGACAGGGGACAAGAGACCCAGTACTTC,CASSSLDRGQETQYF
TRBV21-1,.,TRBJ2-5,TGTGCCAGCAGCAAAGGAAGTCTAGCGGGAGTGAGGGAGACCCAGTACTTC,CASSKGSLAGVRETQYF
TRBV13,.,TRBJ1-4,TGTGCCAGCAGCTTAGTAGGGAGGACTAATGAAAAACTGTTTTTT,CASSLVGRTNEKLFF
TRBV5-1,TRBD1,TRBJ1-4,TGCGCCAGCAGCGCAGACAGGGTAACTAATGAAAAACTGTTTTTT,CASSADRVTNEKLFF
TRBV19,TRBD1,TRBJ1-5,TGTGCCAGTACCCAGGGGGGGGGCAGGAATCAGCCCCAGCATTTT,CASTQGGGRNQPQHF
TRBV25-1,TRBD1,TRBJ2-3,TGTGCCAGCAGGCCCGGGACAGGGTTGACAGATACGCAGTATTTT,CASRPGTGLTDTQYF
TRBV4-2,TRBD1,TRBJ2-1,TGTGCCAGCAGCCAAGTTCTTCGGACAGGGGACGGCTATGAGCAGTTCTTC,CASSQVLRTGDGYEQFF
TRBV28,.,TRBJ1-1,TGTGCCAGCAGTCCCACCTACAGGAACACTGAAGCTTTCTTT,CASSPTYRNTEAFF
TRBV10-3,.,TRBJ2-5,TGTGCCATCAGCGGCGGAGAGACCCAGTACTTC,CAISGGETQYF
TRBV3-1/TRBV3-2,.,TRBJ1-1,TGTGCCAGCAGCCAAGGGGGCAGATATGAAGCTTTCTTT,CASSQGGRYEAFF
TRBV19,.,TRBJ1-2,TGTGCCAGTAGTATCCTCGGGGGGCCTAACTATGGCTACACCTTC,CASSILGGPNYGYTF
TRBV5-4,TRBD2,TRBJ2-3,TGTGCCAGCAGCTTGATGACTAGCAACCCCACAGATACGCAGTATTTT,CASSLMTSNPTDTQYF
TRBV4-1,.,TRBJ2-7,TGCGCCAGCAGCCTTTCCCGGGTGGAGTCCTACGAGCAGTACTTC,CASSLSRVESYEQYF
TRBV11-1,TRBD2,TRBJ2-1,TGTGCCAGCAGTTCTTGGCGGGAGGTATTTGGTGAGCAGTTCTTC,CASSSWREVFGEQFF
TRBV14,TRBD1,TRBJ2-3,TGTGCCAGCAGCCTTCCTTGGACAGGTCGGGATACGCAGTATTTT,CASSLPWTGRDTQYF
TRBV19,.,TRBJ1-2,TGTGCCAGTAGTATAGACCATAAATCGGATGGCTACACCTTC,CASSIDHKSDGYTF
TRBV6-2/TRBV6-3,.,TRBJ2-7,TGTGCCAGCAGTTATCCTCCGGACCGGATCCTTCCATCCTACGAGCAGTACTTC,CASSYPPDRILPSYEQYF
TRBV6-1,.,TRBJ2-3,TGTGCCAGCAGTGATGGCAGGGGTCAACGAGATACGCAGTATTTT,CASSDGRGQRDTQYF
TRBV6-1,.,TRBJ1-2,TGTGCCAGCAGTGAAGAGGGACCCCGGCTACCCTATGGCTACACCTTC,CASSEEGPRLPYGYTF